This T cell receptor (beta chain) was identified during a study of vaccination effects on CD4 cells after COVID-19. After expansion with viral peptide pools in the ViraFEST assay, antigen-specific CD4+ T cells were sequenced. Having been cultured for ten to eleven days, the cells underwent CD4+ T cell isolation. The person was diagnosed with PCR-confirmed SARS-CoV-2 infection between March and December 2020. Study outcomes and limitations: Late after vaccination, infection- and vaccine-induced clones showed marked clonal contraction.

Produced via immunoSEQ multiplex PCR; TCRdb's table is partial and in-frame only. The sample gives approximately 22,000 clones, more than 70% of which show up once; around 38% is in the top ten. The CDR3 contains 16 residues. Germline loops: CDR1 MNHEY, CDR2 SVGAGI. Unmatched junction bases numbered 6, after V lost 0 bases and J lost 3 bases. As concerns this clone: Its antigen is not identified.

The sequenced sample was CD4+ T cells from PBMCs cultured with a peptide pool, obtained before COVID-19 vaccination. The chain couples TRBV6-5 to TRBJ1-1, with TRBD1 identical over 8 bases. The origin of this receptor is a human donor who had a prior SARS-CoV-2 infection. CDR3: CASSYSTHRGYTEAFF. DNA of the CDR3: TGTGCCAGCAGTTACTCGACGCACAGGGGGTACACTGAAGCTTTCTTT.